The rows below give T cell receptor beta chains drawn from one sample of a study of blood T cell repertoires in COVID-19. This table comes from immunoSEQ multiplex PCR, and its TCRdb copy is limited to in-frame clones, with some not included. This sample has approximately 250,000 clones, with about 90% found just once. The source material was PBMCs or T cells enriched from blood (not recorded which). These receptors all stem from a woman aged 25 to 39 with acute COVID-19. CDR3s include the opening cysteine and the closing phenylalanine or tryptophan. Each record gives: D gene, V gene, J gene, CDR3 protein, CDR3 DNA. The D gene is left open where the match is weak.

TRBD2	TRBV27	TRBJ2-1	CASSLYSGTSGSYEQFF	TGTGCCAGCAGTCTCTATTCCGGGACTAGCGGGAGCTATGAGCAGTTCTTC
.	TRBV30	TRBJ1-1	CAWSVLKTVNTEAFF	TGTGCCTGGAGTGTACTGAAAACAGTGAACACTGAAGCTTTCTTT
.	TRBV7-2	TRBJ2-1	CASSLLLGSGTNEQFF	TGTGCCAGCAGCTTGTTGCTCGGTAGCGGTACCAATGAGCAGTTCTTC
.	TRBV28	TRBJ2-7	CASSFSGYEQYF	TGTGCCAGCAGTTTCTCAGGGTACGAGCAGTACTTC
TRBD2	TRBV6-6	TRBJ2-1	CASSLTSGGSYNEQFF	TGTGCCAGCAGCCTGACTAGCGGAGGATCCTACAATGAGCAGTTCTTC
TRBD1	TRBV29-1	TRBJ2-2	CSVVDRVNTGELFF	TGCAGCGTTGTCGACAGGGTGAACACCGGGGAGCTGTTTTTT
.	TRBV27	TRBJ2-1	CASSFSPTYNEQFF	TGTGCCAGCAGTTTCAGTCCGACTTACAATGAGCAGTTCTTC
.	TRBV28	TRBJ2-2	CASSPQWGGPGELFF	TGTGCCAGCAGTCCCCAATGGGGGGGCCCCGGGGAGCTGTTTTTT
TRBD2	TRBV28	TRBJ2-3	CASSTSGRASTDTQYF	TGTGCCAGCTCCACCAGCGGGAGGGCGAGCACAGATACGCAGTATTTT
TRBD2	TRBV19	TRBJ2-1	CASRIFRTSSNEQFF	TGTGCCAGTAGAATATTCCGGACTAGCTCCAATGAGCAGTTCTTC
.	TRBV9	TRBJ2-2	CASSVGSTAGTGELFF	TGTGCCAGCAGCGTAGGATCGACAGCCGGGACCGGGGAGCTGTTTTTT
.	TRBV3-1/TRBV3-2	TRBJ1-1	CASSQITATFF	TGTGCCAGCAGCCAAATAACTGCAACTTTCTTT
.	TRBV18	TRBJ1-1	CASSPPRLSRGTEAFF	TGTGCCAGCTCACCTCCCCGACTGTCCCGAGGCACTGAAGCTTTCTTT
TRBD1	TRBV12-3/TRBV12-4	TRBJ1-2	CASSPTGGRGYTF	TGTGCCAGCAGCCCGACAGGGGGTAGGGGCTACACCTTC
TRBD1	TRBV28	TRBJ1-1	CASRIVQLGGDRAMNTEAFF	TGTGCCAGCAGGATAGTCCAATTGGGGGGGGACAGGGCGATGAACACTGAAGCTTTCTTT
.	TRBV2	TRBJ2-1	CASSDRLASSYNEQFF	TGTGCCAGCAGTGATAGGCTAGCCTCGTCCTACAATGAGCAGTTCTTC